The sequence of this T cell receptor (beta chain) was determined in a study of blood T cell repertoires in COVID-19. Study-level background: The cDNA or gDNA used as material had been derived from T cells, B-cell-depleted T cells, or PBMCs.

V shed 6 bases and J shed 4 bases, with 10 bases lying between them. This CDR3 region has 13 residues. Germline V gene sequence: CDR1 LGHNA, CDR2 YSLEER. Original data processing: Estimates of nucleated cell counts were drawn from the amplification of reference gene primers. The method was immunoSEQ multiplex PCR; TCRdb's version includes in-frame clones alone and lacks a portion of them. That table furnishes V, J and clone size, whereas the DNA furnished D and trimming. The table has about 99,000 clones, about four fifths seen once. The V and J genes are TRBV4-3 and TRBJ1-5, with D possibly matching TRBD1 (6 bases). The clonotype originates from a man between 60 and 70 years old with acute or convalescent COVID-19. Sequenced material: peripheral blood. The CDR3 sequence: CASSRDMNQPQHF. CDR3 bases: TGCGCCAGCAGTCGGGACATGAATCAGCCCCAGCATTTT.